Given below is one TCR beta chain in context. What antigen it recognizes has not been identified. It has no much larger one-base neighbor in the sample; base qualities were not kept. Each collaborating institution followed its own protocols to collect whole blood in K2EDTA tubes. Collaborator samples were shipped for TCRbeta analysis as frozen whole blood, isolated PBMCs, or DNA extracted from either sample type. The entry originates in a study of blood T cell repertoires in COVID-19 (dated by TCRdb to the early 2020s). Regarding the research as a whole: Collaborator samples came from the United States, Italy and Spain and covered acute and convalescent phases of COVID-19. The material from the prospective study consisted of cDNA or gDNA derived from T cells, B-cell-depleted T cells, or PBMCs. Deeply sampled blood TCRbeta repertoires from subjects exposed to, actively infected with, or recovered from COVID-19 were included in the dataset. The samples were drawn from two sources: the first 160 participants of the ongoing ImmuneRACE study, and 1,000 to 1,500 subjects contributed by 6 global collaborators. A de-identified subject ID, COVID-19 status, age in years and sex were almost always included in the sample metadata. Where available, HLA class I and class II types were obtained from metadata supplied by the sample provider rather than from assay-based typing. The repertoires were made available in a free public database intended to serve as a resource for research on the immune response to SARS-CoV-2. Points the paper makes about the study in general: Clinical and demographic metadata were provided uncurated, with the amount varying by source and participant.

TCRbeta CDR3 regions were amplified from genomic DNA by means of the immunoSEQ Assay, a bias-controlled multiplex PCR. The study's processing was this. Nucleated cell counts per sample were estimated from amplification of reference gene primers within the assay. To quantify the absolute abundance of each unique TCRbeta CDR3 rearrangement, sequence reads were collapsed and filtered. For each sample, productive Simpson clonality was calculated as the square root of Simpson's diversity index across productive rearrangements. The immuneACCESS repertoire file appears here via TCRdb, limited to in-frame rearrangements. These files lack a portion of the clones; in checked studies, under half of the deficit traces to unresolved V genes, and the cause of the others is not known. V and J calls and clone size follow that table, whereas D and trimming were derived from the DNA. Recorded for this sample are about 58,000 clones; approximately 91% of them occurred a single time. In total, the top ten clones hold 14% of the sample.

The sequence was collected from a woman aged 55-70 years with active COVID-19. The sample comprised peripheral blood.

The nucleotides read TGCGCCAGCAGCCTCTACGCCGGGACAGGGGACTACGAGCAGTACTTC. This encodes CASSLYAGTGDYEQYF. This chain joins TRBV5-1 to TRBJ2-7; TRBD1 lines up with 10 middle nucleotides. The CDR3 measures 16 amino acids from cysteine to phenylalanine. CDR3 DNA is the only sequence kept; it has 48 bases, read in frame from the first base. The germline V gene yields SGHRS for CDR1 and YFSETQ for CDR2. Unmatched junction bases come to 10, with V trimmed by 4 bases and J by 3 bases.